This T cell receptor beta chain stems from a study of blood T cells in healthy people across ages. Alongside a J-beta primer mix, a sample-barcoded 5' primer served in a second PCR lasting about 6 to 12 cycles. TCRdb analysed the 5' RACE reads with MiXCR anew, one entry per CDR3 protein. The data show approximately 820,000 distinct CDR3 sequences, more than 40% seen once. The CDR3 spans 16 residues. Trimming cost V 0 bases and J 5 bases, with 14 bases left between them. CDR1 and CDR2 (germline): MNHEY, SVGEGT. Study-level findings and limits: Per million T cells, the diversity of TCR beta decreased roughly linearly as age advanced. More naive CD4+ cells and higher diversity were found in long-lived than in aged donors.

Of note for this clonotype: Antigen: not known.

This TCR was recovered from a man aged 60 to 75 in good health. The sample consisted of blood. V and J are TRBV6-2 or TRBV6-3 and TRBJ1-5; D gene ambiguous. CDR3 sequence (DNA): TGTGCCAGCAGTTACTCGACCCGGGCGGGTCATCAGCCCCAGCATTTT. Translation: CASSYSTRAGHQPQHF.